The 19 T cell receptor beta chains below were found in one sample sequenced in a study of vaccination and CD4 T cells after COVID-19. No antigens are known for them. As for treatment: roughly 11-day PBMC culture with coronavirus spike peptide pools or control peptides (ViraFEST assay). One should note that the unexposed donor's CD4+ T cells were collected before the COVID-19 pandemic (2011-2018). Oncomine TCR Beta short-read sequencing was applied to DNA from cultured CD4+ T cells. After culture, CD4+ T cells served as the source for genomic DNA extraction. Via MiXCR, TCRdb re-called the PCR reads, giving one row per CDR3 protein. The repertoire holds about 6,800 distinct CDR3 sequences, with roughly a third as singletons. The material sequenced was CD4+ T cells from blood, cultured in vitro. Source of these receptors: a human donor in good health.

In its sample, this clonotype was seen a few times. CDR3 DNA: TGTGCCAGCAGCTTAGCTAGCGGGACGTTTGACGAGCAGTACTTC. Translation gives CASSLASGTFDEQYF. This chain joins TRBV11-2 and TRBJ2-7, with 9 bases aligning to TRBD2. The CDR3 length is 15 residues. Germline V gene sequence: CDR1 SGHAT, CDR2 FQNNGV. The J segment lost 5 bases and the V segment lost 1 base, leaving 6 bases of the junction unmatched.

The chain's CDR3 is CASSLARGPTNEKLFF. DNA of the CDR3: TGTGCCAGCAGCTTAGCCAGGGGGCCGACTAATGAAAAACTGTTTTTT. J is TRBJ1-4 and V is TRBV7-9, with TRBD1 matching over 8 bases. The CDR3 is made up of 16 amino acids. With 0 bases clipped from V and 2 bases from J, the junction kept 2 bases outside the gene matches. Germline V gives CDR1 SEHNR, CDR2 FQNEAQ (reference sequence).

J is TRBJ1-5 and V is TRBV4-1; TRBD1 is a possible D gene (5 bases). The CDR3 runs 14 residues. The V and J ends lost 1 base and 5 bases respectively, with 9 bases between them. CDR1 is MGHRA and CDR2 is YSYEKL in the germline V gene. The DNA of the CDR3 is TGCGCCAGCAGCCAAGTTTTAGGGGATCAGCCCCAGCATTTT. Amino acid sequence: CASSQVLGDQPQHF.

The chain recombines TRBV6-4 with TRBJ2-2; D perhaps matches TRBD1 (6 bases). V was pared by 5 bases and J by 3 bases, with 7 bases between. The germline V gene has CDR1 MRHNA and CDR2 SNTAGT. This CDR3 is 13 amino acids long. CDR3 in amino acids: CASSNRDTGELFF. In DNA, the CDR3 is TGTGCCAGCAGTAACAGGGACACCGGGGAGCTGTTTTTT.

This clonotype has only one observation. The V and J genes are TRBV20-1 and TRBJ1-5; TRBD1 might be the D (5 bases). This CDR3 region has 17 residues. V lost 7 bases to trimming and J lost 3 bases, with 25 bases between them. Germline V gene data show CDR1 as DFQATT and CDR2 as SNEGSKA (reference sequence). The CDR3 is CSVPKRAGWLNNQPQHF. The CDR3, as DNA: TGCAGTGTCCCCAAACGGGCAGGGTGGTTGAACAATCAGCCCCAGCATTTT.

The gene calls are TRBV25-1 and TRBJ2-2; D unclear. This CDR3 region has 13 residues. Germline loops: CDR1 MGHDK, CDR2 SYGVNS. Deletions cut 5 bases from V and 6 bases from J, with 10 bases between. The CDR3 DNA follows: TGTGCCAGCAGTAACCTCGGGCCCGGGGAGCTGTTTTTT. Its translation is CASSNLGPGELFF.

The J gene is TRBJ2-3, the V gene TRBV19; D uncertain. The V gene's germline CDR1 is LNHDA and CDR2 SQIVND (reference sequence). The CDR3 has 12 residues. Trimming stripped 5 bases from V and 10 bases from J, with 13 bases between. CDR3 amino acids: CASSLGPFAQYF. For the CDR3, the DNA is TGTGCCAGTAGTCTCGGGCCTTTTGCGCAGTATTTT.

This sequence joins TRBV23-1 and TRBJ2-3, with 11 positions matching TRBD2. TRBV23-1 is reported as an ORF; its role is uncertain. The CDR3 sequence is 14 residues long. The J segment lost 5 bases and the V segment lost 2 bases, leaving 0 bases of the junction unmatched. The CDR3 spells CASSQGLAGDTQYF. The CDR3 DNA is TGCGCCAGCAGTCAAGGACTAGCGGGAGATACGCAGTATTTT.

This clonotype was counted between two and nine times. The genes are TRBV10-3 and TRBJ2-5, with D possibly being TRBD1 (6 bases). CDR3 length: 14 amino acids. With 3 bases removed from V and 0 bases from J, the gap between germline ends came to 8 bases. Looked up from germline, CDR1 is ENHRY and CDR2 is SYGVKD. CDR3 sequence reads: CAISDGQNQETQYF. CDR3 coding DNA: TGTGCCATCAGTGACGGACAGAACCAAGAGACCCAGTACTTC.

The chain carries TRBV7-9 and TRBJ2-7, with TRBD1 matching 9 bases. After removal of 5 bases from V and 4 bases from J, the junction contained 21 bases not matched to a gene. CDR3 length: 19 residues. Germline V lookup: CDR1 SEHNR, CDR2 FQNEAQ (reference sequence). The CDR3 loop reads CASSQLWTGATGAEYEQYF. CDR3 nucleotides: TGTGCCAGCAGCCAACTCTGGACAGGGGCGACGGGAGCGGAGTACGAGCAGTACTTC.

J is TRBJ2-2 and V is TRBV10-1; D perhaps matches TRBD1 (6 bases). CDR3 size: 15 residues. CDR1 and CDR2 from the germline V gene are WNHNN and SYGVQD (reference sequence). Trimming pared 7 bases from V and 4 bases from J, leaving 16 bases between. CDR3 region: CASIVSGAFTGELFF. The CDR3 bases are TGCGCCAGCATTGTTTCAGGGGCCTTCACCGGGGAGCTGTTTTTT.

This clonotype has just a few counts. V gene TRBV28 combines with J gene TRBJ2-1; TRBD2 matches at 9 bases. CDR3 length: 16 amino acids. With V trimmed by 4 bases and J by 8 bases, 12 bases remained unmatched. The V gene's germline CDR1 is MDHEN and CDR2 SYDVKM. CDR3 coding DNA: TGTGCCAGCAGTTGGCTAGCGGGAATGAATCGGGATGAGCAGTTCTTC. Translated: CASSWLAGMNRDEQFF.

A few counts support this clonotype. The genes are TRBV7-8 and TRBJ2-1; D not certain. Deletions cut 4 bases from V and 7 bases from J, with 14 bases between. The CDR3 is 14 residues long. Germline V CDR1 and CDR2: SGHVS, FQNEAQ. The CDR3 DNA reads TGTGCCAGCAGCTCGACTCTCCCGCCAAATGAGCAGTTCTTC. Translating it yields CASSSTLPPNEQFF.

The rearrangement links TRBV24-1 to TRBJ1-4; the D is unclear. The CDR3 is made up of 12 amino acids. Trimming took 0 bases from V and 10 from J, leaving 5 bases between them. Germline lookup yields CDR1 KGHDR and CDR2 SFDVKD. The CDR3 sequence: CATSDLTGKLFF. CDR3 coding DNA: TGTGCCACCAGTGATTTGACCGGAAAACTGTTTTTT.

This clonotype was detected only a few times. The V gene is TRBV4-3, the J gene TRBJ1-5, with D unclear. Germline CDR1 is LGHNA and CDR2 is YSLEER. This CDR3 comprises 13 residues. V was clipped by 0 bases and J by 6 bases, with 6 bases between them. The CDR3 sequence: CASSQEVGQPQHF. The CDR3, as DNA: TGCGCCAGCAGCCAAGAGGTCGGTCAGCCCCAGCATTTT.

The CDR3 protein is CASSPRRNGITEAFF. The CDR3 nucleotides are TGTGCCAGCAGCCCACGACGGAACGGGATCACTGAAGCTTTCTTT. This chain connects TRBV7-2 to TRBJ1-1; no definite D call. V lost 5 bases to trimming and J lost 4 bases, with 17 bases between them. The CDR3 sequence is 15 residues long. CDR1 SGHTA and CDR2 FQGNSA come from the germline V gene.

Here the CDR3 reads CASSLSPNEQFF. Here the CDR3 DNA reads TGTGCCAGCAGCCTCTCGCCGAATGAGCAGTTCTTC. The chain joins TRBV7-2 to TRBJ2-1, with no clear D. Germline V gives CDR1 SGHTA, CDR2 FQGNSA. Trimming cost V 5 bases and J 7 bases, with 9 bases left between them. This CDR3 comprises 12 residues.

Concerning this clonotype: Relative to the germline gene, one junction end is altered; a read error may explain this. V gene TRBV15 combines with J gene TRBJ1-1, with unresolved D. CDR1 and CDR2 from the germline V gene are LNHNV and YYDKDF (reference sequence). This CDR3 has 16 residues. CDR3 nucleotides: TGTGCCACCAGCGGAGATCGGCAATCTATGAACACTGAAGCTTTCTTT. Translated, it gives CATSGDRQSMNTEAFF.

In its sample, this clonotype was seen a few times. CDR3 nucleotides: TGTGCCAGCAGTTTGGGGCTCAACACCGGGGAGCTGTTTTTT. It encodes CASSLGLNTGELFF. The chain employs TRBV28 and TRBJ2-2, with D maybe TRBD1 (5 bases). The CDR3 is 14 residues long. Germline CDR1 and CDR2: MDHEN and SYDVKM. V was cut by 3 bases and J by 2 bases, with 7 bases left in between.